One and the same sample provided the 15 T cell receptor beta chains below, sequenced in a study of cytomegalovirus exposure and HLA in healthy donors. 60 Vbeta and 13 Jbeta primers were used in PCR. Sequencing used immunoSEQ multiplex PCR; TCRdb keeps in-frame clones, though not all of them. The sample consists of around 200,000 clones, roughly 80% of them appearing once. The material sequenced was PBMCs. These receptors came from a man in his fifties or sixties in good health and CMV-seronegative.

The V and J genes are TRBV12-5 and TRBJ2-7, with D tentatively TRBD2 (6 bases). The ends were cut back, 1 base at V and 10 bases at J, with 14 bases in the middle. The CDR3 has 13 amino acids. CDR1 and CDR2 (germline): LGHNT, FRNRAP. The CDR3 sequence is CASGLGEAQRQYF. The CDR3 nucleotides read TGTGCTAGTGGTTTGGGGGAGGCCCAAAGACAGTACTTC.

The CDR3 loop reads CASSLDGKGNQPQHF. Written as DNA, the CDR3 is TGTGCCAGCAGCTTAGACGGGAAGGGCAATCAGCCCCAGCATTTT. V usage is TRBV7-2 and J usage is TRBJ1-5; no clear D. V lost 1 base to trimming and J lost 2 bases, with 9 bases between them. Germline V gene sequence: CDR1 SGHTA, CDR2 FQGNSA. The CDR3 extends over 15 amino acids.

The chain recombines TRBV18 with TRBJ1-5, with 7 bases lining up with TRBD1. Germline CDR1 reads KGHSH; CDR2 reads LQKENI. J gave up 2 bases and V 4 bases, and 5 bases lay outside the gene matches. CDR3 length: 15 amino acids. CDR3 sequence (DNA): TGTGCCAGCTCACTGTTCGGACAGGGCAATCAGCCCCAGCATTTT. The encoded protein is CASSLFGQGNQPQHF.

This chain uses TRBV7-2 with TRBJ2-7; 13 bases match TRBD2. This CDR3 region has 15 residues. V shed 5 bases, J shed 4 bases, and the junction held 5 bases outside the gene matches. The germline V gene encodes CDR1 SGHTA and CDR2 FQGNSA. CDR3 sequence reads: CASSITSGGAYEQYF. As DNA, the CDR3 is TGTGCCAGCAGCATAACTAGCGGGGGGGCTTACGAGCAGTACTTC.

The rearrangement links TRBV27 to TRBJ1-1, with a weak D call TRBD1 (5 bases). Trimming removed 6 bases from V and 1 base from J, with 15 bases in between. The CDR3 has 15 amino acids. The germline CDR1 and CDR2 sequences are MNHEY and SMNVEV (reference sequence). For the CDR3, the DNA is TGTGCCAGCAGGCTGGTCAGGGAAAAGAACACTGAAGCTTTCTTT. Protein sequence: CASRLVREKNTEAFF.

This chain connects TRBV6-1 to TRBJ1-5; TRBD1 agrees at 11 bases. Germline CDR1 and CDR2: MNHNS and SASEGT. Unmatched junction bases numbered 6, after V lost 4 bases and J lost 7 bases. The CDR3 contains 15 residues. The CDR3 coding sequence is TGTGCCAGCAGTGTCTCCGGGACAGGGGGACAGCCCCAGCATTTT. Translated: CASSVSGTGGQPQHF.

Points on this clone: At one end, the junction sequence differs from germline, possibly due to a read error. The chain uses TRBV7-9 and TRBJ2-1; 9 positions match TRBD2. The germline gives CDR1 SEHNR, CDR2 FQNEAQ (reference sequence). The CDR3 spans 12 residues. CDR3 nucleotide sequence: TGTTCCAGCAGTTTTAGCGGGGGAGAGCAGTTCTTC. Protein: CSSSFSGGEQFF.

To note about this clone: The junction departs from germline at one end; a sequencing error may be responsible. The chain employs TRBV7-7 and TRBJ2-5, with D maybe TRBD2 (6 bases). The CDR3 is made up of 15 amino acids. Germline CDR1 is SSHAT and CDR2 is FNYEAQ (reference sequence). CDR3 bases: TGTGCTAGCAGCCTACAACCGGGACTTGCAGGGACCCAGTACTTC. Translation gives CASSLQPGLAGTQYF.

The V gene is TRBV2, the J gene TRBJ2-3; 14 bases match TRBD2. CDR1 is SNHLY and CDR2 is FYNNEI in the germline V gene. The J segment lost 3 bases and the V segment lost 5 bases, leaving 10 bases of the junction unmatched. This CDR3 is 18 amino acids long. CDR3 coding DNA: TGTGCCAGCAGTCGCACCGGGACTAGCGGGGGCGATACAGATACGCAGTATTTT. As protein: CASSRTGTSGGDTDTQYF.

This clone came up once. The chain links TRBV4-3 to TRBJ2-2; possible D gene TRBD1, 5 bases. Looked up from germline, CDR1 is LGHNA and CDR2 is YSLEER. V gave up 0 bases and J gave up 7 bases, with 9 bases separating them. The CDR3 spans 14 residues. In nucleotides, the CDR3 is TGCGCCAGCAGCCAAGATTCAGGGTTCGGGGAGCTGTTTTTT. Amino acid sequence: CASSQDSGFGELFF.

The chain links TRBV27 to TRBJ1-2, with 8 bases that match TRBD1. The CDR3 has 16 residues. CDR1 MNHEY and CDR2 SMNVEV come from the germline V gene (reference sequence). V was clipped by 4 bases and J by 8 bases; unmatched bases: 15. In DNA, the CDR3 is TGTGCCAGCAGTTCTCTAACCGGGACAGGATTGGAAGGCTACACCTTC. Protein product: CASSSLTGTGLEGYTF.

The V and J genes are TRBV4-3 and TRBJ2-1; D is unclear. The CDR3 is 15 residues long. Germline V lookup: CDR1 LGHNA, CDR2 YSLEER. V was cut by 0 bases and J by 4 bases, with 10 bases left in between. The CDR3 nucleotides are TGCGCCAGCAGCCAAGACAGAGGCAGTTACAATGAGCAGTTCTTC. Encoded protein: CASSQDRGSYNEQFF.

The chain is built from TRBV12-5 and TRBJ1-1; possible D gene TRBD1, 5 bases. V lost 7 bases and J 4 bases, leaving 13 bases between the germline ends. CDR1 and CDR2 from the germline V gene are LGHNT and FRNRAP. The CDR3 contains 13 residues. The CDR3 coding sequence is TGTGCTAGTGCCGTGGGGGGGGGCACTGAAGCTTTCTTT. The encoded protein is CASAVGGGTEAFF.

The V call is TRBV7-2, the J call TRBJ1-6; 9 nucleotides line up with TRBD1. CDR3 length: 16 residues. The germline V gene has CDR1 SGHTA and CDR2 FQGNSA. Trimming took 5 bases from V and 2 from J; bases not matched to a gene: 4. CDR3 protein: CASSATGGAYNSPLHF. For the CDR3, the DNA is TGTGCCAGCAGCGCGACAGGGGGGGCCTATAATTCACCCCTCCACTTT.

Written as DNA, the CDR3 is TGTGCCAGCAGCCGCGGACTAGCGGGGGAGGGCTCCTACGAGCAGTACTTC. Its protein is CASSRGLAGEGSYEQYF. The J gene is TRBJ2-7, the V gene TRBV11-2; 13 nucleotides line up with TRBD2. V lost 5 bases to trimming and J lost 0 bases; unmatched junction nucleotides: 7. The V gene's germline CDR1 is SGHAT and CDR2 FQNNGV. There are 17 residues in the CDR3.